The present entry profiles one T cell receptor beta chain with its context. Its antigen remains unknown. This table comes from immunoSEQ multiplex PCR, and its TCRdb copy is limited to in-frame clones, with some not included. The profile shows about 19,000 clones, about 88% of them singletons. Germline V lookup: CDR1 SNHLY, CDR2 FYNNEI. The CDR3 extends over 12 amino acids. Trimming removed 3 bases at V and 2 bases at J, with 5 bases between. The data were taken from a study of OX40 agonist ivuxolimab in advanced cancers. As for the study in general: Ivuxolimab, an antibody that agonizes OX40 (CD134), was administered to the patients. Checkpoint inhibitors had been given previously to roughly 40% of patients. Study-wide points: Doses of 0.1 to 3.0 mg/kg were accompanied by clonal expansion of CD4+ and CD8+ blood T cells by week 6. The work left the antigen specificity of expanded peripheral T cells undetermined.

The input for sequencing was CD4+ or CD8+ T cells sorted from blood, taken in a trial of the OX40 agonist ivuxolimab. The clonotype originates from an adult with an advanced solid tumor such as melanoma, head and neck, liver or kidney cancer. The V call is TRBV2, the J call TRBJ2-7; D is unclear. This chain's CDR3 is CASSDRPYEQYF. For the CDR3, the DNA is TGTGCCAGCAGTGACAGGCCCTACGAGCAGTACTTC.